This is a list of T cell receptor beta chains from one sample in a study of identifying expanded T cells in peripheral blood. Produced via immunoSEQ multiplex PCR; TCRdb's table is partial and in-frame only. The data show about 80,000 clones, with roughly 84% seen just once and roughly a fifth held by the top ten. The source material was blood. These TCRs come from a person between 18 and 75 years old in good health. Both conserved end residues are trimmed from each CDR3.

J gene: TRBJ2-7
V gene: TRBV9
CDR3 protein: ASSVEREPIYEQY

J gene: TRBJ1-5
V gene: TRBV27
CDR3 protein: ALVLAGYSNQPQH

J gene: TRBJ2-7
V gene: TRBV5-4
CDR3 protein: ASSATSGSTHEQY

J gene: TRBJ1-1
V gene: TRBV19
CDR3 protein: ASRWAEDTEAF

J gene: TRBJ1-3
V gene: TRBV30
CDR3 protein: AWSVFTGNTIY

J gene: TRBJ1-1
V gene: TRBV9
CDR3 protein: ASSVRQSNTEAF

J gene: TRBJ1-1
V gene: TRBV7-8
CDR3 protein: ASSLAWDSEAF

J gene: TRBJ2-7
V gene: TRBV5-8
CDR3 protein: ASSLVVPPYEQY

J gene: TRBJ1-2
V gene: TRBV25-1
CDR3 protein: ASSEGAYGYT

J gene: TRBJ1-2
V gene: TRBV7-8
CDR3 protein: ASSRGAGDGYT

J gene: TRBJ2-2
V gene: TRBV7-9
CDR3 protein: ASSFMGTGELF

J gene: TRBJ2-1
V gene: TRBV18
CDR3 protein: ASSGDMGYNEQF

J gene: TRBJ2-7
V gene: TRBV5-1
CDR3 protein: ASSSLAGRAPEQY

J gene: TRBJ1-2
V gene: TRBV13
CDR3 protein: ASRKTGQSASGYT

J gene: TRBJ2-7
V gene: TRBV28
CDR3 protein: ASTDPRPPASGYPYEQY

J gene: TRBJ1-1
V gene: TRBV27
CDR3 protein: ASSLLSEGTEAF

J gene: TRBJ2-7
V gene: TRBV28
CDR3 protein: ASRSERESYEQY

J gene: TRBJ2-7
V gene: TRBV18
CDR3 protein: ASSPPGLGSYEQY

J gene: TRBJ2-1
V gene: TRBV28
CDR3 protein: ASRRDRANWQF

J gene: TRBJ2-2
V gene: TRBV10-3
CDR3 protein: AINRGQNTGELF

J gene: TRBJ1-1
V gene: TRBV6-1
CDR3 protein: ASSATGVNTEAF

J gene: TRBJ2-7
V gene: TRBV27
CDR3 protein: ASSRTDTYEQY

J gene: TRBJ2-6
V gene: TRBV7-8
CDR3 protein: ASSSPGSGANVLT

J gene: TRBJ2-3
V gene: TRBV2
CDR3 protein: ASSEPSYNTDTQY

J gene: TRBJ1-5
V gene: TRBV7-8
CDR3 protein: ASSLGDSNQPQH

J gene: TRBJ1-2
V gene: TRBV5-8
CDR3 protein: ASSSDRGVYGYT

J gene: TRBJ2-7
V gene: TRBV6-6
CDR3 protein: ASSSPQGYEQY

J gene: TRBJ2-7
V gene: TRBV11-3
CDR3 protein: ASSLKREGGYEQY

J gene: TRBJ2-7
V gene: TRBV28
CDR3 protein: ASSSTGGGSPYEQY

J gene: TRBJ2-3
V gene: TRBV4-2
CDR3 protein: ASSQDPGGLTDTQY

J gene: TRBJ1-2
V gene: TRBV7-3
CDR3 protein: ASSSNGGGYGYT

J gene: TRBJ2-4
V gene: TRBV28
CDR3 protein: ASSFRGGSVYIQY

J gene: TRBJ1-4
V gene: TRBV7-9
CDR3 protein: ASSLAGLNLF

J gene: TRBJ1-1
V gene: TRBV14
CDR3 protein: ASSQWNGDAEAF

J gene: TRBJ2-7
V gene: TRBV7-2
CDR3 protein: ASSPSGQGHEQY

J gene: TRBJ2-3
V gene: TRBV7-3
CDR3 protein: ASSPDYGTQY

J gene: TRBJ2-7
V gene: TRBV29-1
CDR3 protein: SVDVGGRDYEQY

J gene: TRBJ1-1
V gene: TRBV28
CDR3 protein: ASSFHSANTEAF

J gene: TRBJ2-3
V gene: TRBV11-2
CDR3 protein: ASRPSGDSVVR

J gene: TRBJ1-5
V gene: TRBV6-5
CDR3 protein: ASSYSGQSNQPQH

J gene: TRBJ1-5
V gene: TRBV28
CDR3 protein: ASSPWGQGAVGNQPQH

J gene: TRBJ2-7
V gene: TRBV25-1
CDR3 protein: ASSGQVYEQY

J gene: TRBJ1-1
V gene: TRBV29-1
CDR3 protein: SVADSAEAF

J gene: TRBJ2-7
V gene: TRBV15
CDR3 protein: ATSGEWGRSYEQY

J gene: TRBJ2-2
V gene: TRBV28
CDR3 protein: ASVQAGVTGELF

J gene: TRBJ1-6
V gene: TRBV4-3
CDR3 protein: ASSQEAAGGNNSPLH

J gene: TRBJ1-1
V gene: TRBV12-5
CDR3 protein: ASGLYGNTEAF

J gene: TRBJ2-1
V gene: TRBV7-2
CDR3 protein: ASSLARQGLKNEQF

J gene: TRBJ1-1
V gene: TRBV28
CDR3 protein: ASSSRTGAGTEAF

J gene: TRBJ2-7
V gene: TRBV5-1
CDR3 protein: ASSLARPIISGSAGNEQY